This TCR beta chain was identified in a study of blood T cells in healthy people across ages. CDR1 ENHRY and CDR2 SYGVKD come from the germline V gene. The CDR3 loop spans 15 amino acids. A second PCR, run for roughly 7 to 11 cycles, used a sample-barcoded 5' primer plus a J-beta primer mix. TCRdb analysed the 5' RACE reads with MiXCR anew, one entry per CDR3 protein. The sample has 1.5 million to 2 million distinct CDR3 sequences, around 35% seen once. Extracted total RNA amounted to at least 6 micrograms for each sample. The sequence was collected from a woman aged 25 to 39 in good health. Sample: blood. The chain carries TRBV10-3 and TRBJ2-5; 8 bases agree with TRBD1. The closer fit of TRBJ2-7 to the DNA end suggests the J call may be wrong. The CDR3 sequence is CAISDLGQGSYEQYF. The DNA for the CDR3 is TGTGCCATCAGTGATCTAGGACAGGGTAGCTACGAGCAGTACTTC.